The 9 T cell receptor beta chains given below trace back to one sample, sequenced in a study of cytomegalovirus exposure and HLA in healthy donors. PCR involved 60 Vbeta and 13 Jbeta primers. The data were produced by immunoSEQ multiplex PCR, yet TCRdb's version contains in-frame clones alone and is incomplete. The data contain over 55,000 clones, around two thirds of them singletons. Sequences were obtained from PBMCs. These receptors all stem from a woman between 50 and 59 years old in good health and CMV-seropositive.

The chain recombines TRBV27 with TRBJ1-4; tentative D call: TRBD1 (5 bases). The CDR3 contains 14 residues. Germline lookup yields CDR1 MNHEY and CDR2 SMNVEV (reference sequence). V lost 5 bases, J lost 4 bases, and 11 bases lay in between. DNA for the CDR3: TGTGCCAGCAGTGGCAGGGAAAGTAATGAAAAACTGTTTTTT. Protein: CASSGRESNEKLFF. The full variable domain, in which reference TRBV27 and TRBJ1-4 provide the parts outside the CDR3, is EAQVTQNPRYLITVTGKKLTVTCSQNMNHEYMSWYRQDPGLGLRQIYYSMNVEVTDKGDVPEGYKVSRKEKRNFPLILESPSPNQTSLYFCASSGRESNEKLFFGSGTQLSVL.

The rearrangement joins TRBV7-2 to TRBJ2-1; D is ambiguous. This CDR3 region has 15 residues. The V end lost 1 base, the J end lost 3 bases, and 10 bases lay between the germline ends. Germline V gives CDR1 SGHTA, CDR2 FQGNSA. The CDR3 loop reads CASSLDFGFYNEQFF. The CDR3 nucleotides are TGTGCCAGCAGCTTAGATTTCGGGTTCTACAATGAGCAGTTCTTC.

This rearrangement joins TRBV2 to TRBJ1-3, with TRBD1 matching 9 bases. Looked up from germline, CDR1 is SNHLY and CDR2 is FYNNEI. The length of the CDR3 is 13 residues. J lost 8 bases, V lost 6 bases, and 5 bases had no gene match. The CDR3 nucleotides are TGTGCCAGCAGCCGGGACAGGGATGACACCATATATTTT. It translates to CASSRDRDDTIYF.

A few counts support this clone. V usage is TRBV7-2 and J usage is TRBJ2-7; a weak D match, TRBD1 (6 bases). The CDR3 extends over 12 amino acids. V lost 5 bases to trimming and J lost 7 bases, with 12 bases between them. In germline, CDR1 is SGHTA, CDR2 FQGNSA. This chain's CDR3 is CASSQTGWEQYF. DNA of the CDR3: TGTGCCAGCAGCCAAACAGGGTGGGAGCAGTACTTC.

This clone occurred once. The chain carries TRBV6-6 and TRBJ1-1; 8 bases map to TRBD1. CDR1 is MNHNY and CDR2 is SVGAGI in the germline V gene (reference sequence). V lost 5 bases and J lost 4; bases outside the gene matches: 3. The CDR3 covers 13 residues. This CDR3 reads CASSKQGGTEAFF. CDR3 bases: TGTGCCAGCAGTAAACAGGGGGGCACTGAAGCTTTCTTT.

This sequence joins TRBV30 and TRBJ1-5; no reliable D call. The V gene's germline CDR1 is GTSNPN and CDR2 SVGIG (reference sequence). The CDR3 has 15 residues. The ends were cut back, 0 bases at V and 4 bases at J, with 13 bases in the middle. CDR3 region: CAWSVRGLGNQPQHF. CDR3 nucleotides: TGTGCCTGGAGTGTAAGAGGGTTAGGGAATCAGCCCCAGCATTTT.

This clone was found a few times. The chain combines TRBV4-2 with TRBJ2-4; perhaps TRBD2 as D (7 bases). The ends were cut back, 2 bases at V and 1 base at J, with 15 bases in the middle. Germline CDR1 and CDR2: LGHNA and YNFKEQ. CDR3 length equals 17 residues. The DNA of the CDR3 is TGTGCCAGCAGCCAATTGGAGGGGGGGTCTGCCAAAAACATTCAGTACTTC. It yields the protein CASSQLEGGSAKNIQYF.

This clone was counted between two and nine times. CDR3: CASSLGRATEAFF. As DNA, the CDR3 is TGCGCCAGCAGCTTGGGCAGGGCCACTGAAGCTTTCTTT. The chain joins TRBV5-1 to TRBJ1-1; weak D call: TRBD1 (5 bases). This CDR3 has 13 residues. Germline lookup yields CDR1 SGHRS and CDR2 YFSETQ. Trimming pared 0 bases from V and 4 bases from J, leaving 7 bases between.

This chain uses TRBV6-6 with TRBJ1-2; D gene ambiguous. V shed 6 bases and J shed 6 bases, with 11 bases lying between them. This CDR3 region has 12 residues. The V gene's germline CDR1 is MNHNY and CDR2 SVGAGI (reference sequence). The CDR3 DNA sequence: TGTGCCAGCAGCGGAGAATCAGATGGCTACACCTTC. Translation gives CASSGESDGYTF.